This T cell receptor (beta chain) stems from a study of shared clonotypes between healthy human individuals. Germline V gene sequence: CDR1 LNHDA, CDR2 SQIVND (reference sequence). CDR3 length: 16 amino acids. With 9 bases removed from V and 5 bases from J, the gap between germline ends came to 25 bases. Study-level findings and limits: It was expected that sequencing depth would affect clonotype sharing among donors. Around 5% was the fraction of naive CD4 clonotypes found shared across a few donors. As a rule, naive subsets had a larger estimated richness than memory subsets.

For this clone: Its antigen is still unknown.

A deep-level run was used for the assay. Assay used: immunoSEQ multiplex PCR; TCRdb lists only in-frame clones, some missing. The data contain nearly 1,000,000 clones, about three quarters of them singletons. This TCR was recovered from a man younger than 35 in good health. The gene calls are TRBV19 and TRBJ1-2, with D possibly TRBD1 on 6 matching bases. Sequencing was performed on memory CD4+ T cells sorted from blood. Described subset: CD45RA-negative fraction. In nucleotides, the CDR3 is TGTGCCAGCCACCGGGACATGCGATACGATGGGTATGGCTACACCTTC. Residues: CASHRDMRYDGYGYTF.